Presented here are 26 T cell receptor beta chains from one specimen sequenced in a study of shared clonotypes between healthy human individuals. Sequencing used immunoSEQ multiplex PCR; TCRdb keeps in-frame clones, though not all of them. The sample comprises fewer than 3 million clones, roughly 92% of which are singletons, and 0.37% rests with the top ten. The sequenced sample was naive CD4+ T cells from PBMCs. Documented subset: CD45RA+ positively selected. These receptors were obtained from a man aged 18 to 29 in good health. Some clones in this sample may be carry-over from other donors' samples.

This clone was picked up one time. The CDR3 is CASSQVWTGDGSYEQYF. CDR3 nucleotide sequence: TGCGCCAGCAGCCAAGTCTGGACAGGGGATGGGTCCTACGAGCAGTACTTC. The rearrangement uses TRBV4-1 and TRBJ2-7; TRBD1 matches 9 bases. The CDR3 is 17 amino acids. Germline V gene lookup returns CDR1 MGHRA and CDR2 YSYEKL. Unmatched junction bases numbered 8, after V lost 1 base and J lost 1 base.

The rearrangement joins TRBV6-5 to TRBJ2-1, with 8 bases matching TRBD1. J lost 8 bases, V lost 5 bases, and 5 bases had no gene match. Germline V gene sequence: CDR1 MNHEY, CDR2 SVGAGI. The CDR3 length is 13 residues. The CDR3 nucleotides read TGTGCCAGCAGTAGGACAGGGATCTATGAGCAGTTCTTC. It codes for CASSRTGIYEQFF.

As concerns this clone: This sample also contains other DNA sequences that code for the same CDR3. The V call is TRBV7-9, the J call TRBJ1-2, with D unclear. Trimming took 1 base from V and 3 from J, leaving 6 bases between them. CDR1 SEHNR and CDR2 FQNEAQ come from the germline V gene (reference sequence). There are 13 residues in the CDR3. CDR3: CASSLEGYYGYTF. The CDR3 DNA follows: TGTGCCAGCAGCTTAGAAGGATACTATGGCTACACCTTC.

On this clone itself: Other DNA sequences within the sample encode an identical CDR3. The V and J genes are TRBV4-2 and TRBJ2-7; tentatively, D is TRBD2 (5 bases). Trimming stripped 1 base from V and 3 bases from J, with 10 bases between. CDR3 length: 14 residues. CDR1 is LGHNA, CDR2 YNFKEQ, per germline. The CDR3 reads CASSQVRGSYEQYF. The CDR3 nucleotides read TGTGCCAGCAGCCAAGTACGGGGAAGCTACGAGCAGTACTTC.

The chain combines TRBV19 with TRBJ1-1; D may be TRBD1 (6 bases). Germline values: CDR1 LNHDA, CDR2 SQIVND (reference sequence). This CDR3 spans 13 amino acids. With 3 bases removed from V and 4 bases from J, the gap between germline ends came to 9 bases. The CDR3 DNA is TGTGCCAGTAGTATTAGGGGGGCCACTGAAGCTTTCTTT. This codes for CASSIRGATEAFF.

Only a few counts were recorded for this clone. This chain joins TRBV4-1 and TRBJ1-1; D may be TRBD1 (5 bases). This CDR3 contains 14 residues. Germline V gene sequence: CDR1 MGHRA, CDR2 YSYEKL. Trimming removed 4 bases from V and 0 bases from J, with 9 bases in between. Written as DNA, the CDR3 is TGCGCCAGCAGCCTGGCAGGGATGAACACTGAAGCTTTCTTT. This sequence encodes CASSLAGMNTEAFF.

Remarks on this clone: Other DNA sequences from this sample encode an identical CDR3 as well. The J gene is TRBJ2-2, the V gene TRBV5-1; the D is unclear. V lost 5 bases, J lost 4 bases, and 9 bases lay in between. Germline V gene data show CDR1 as SGHRS and CDR2 as YFSETQ. CDR3 size: 13 residues. The CDR3 nucleotides read TGCGCCAGCAGTCTAGAATTCACCGGGGAGCTGTTTTTT. It translates to CASSLEFTGELFF. The full variable domain, with the rest looked up from reference TRBV5-1 and TRBJ2-2, is KAGVTQTPRYLIKTRGQQVTLSCSPISGHRSVSWYQQTPGQGLQFLFEYFSETQRNKGNFPGRFSGRQFSNSRSEMNVSTLELGDSALYLCASSLEFTGELFFGEGSRLTVL.

The J gene is TRBJ1-4, the V gene TRBV7-9; D is unresolved. Trimming removed 6 bases at V and 13 bases at J, with 15 bases between. The CDR3 has 12 amino acids. CDR1 is SEHNR and CDR2 is FQNEAQ in the germline V gene (reference sequence). DNA of the CDR3: TGTGCCAGCAGGTCAGGCCAAAGTAGACTGTTTTTT. Protein: CASRSGQSRLFF.

The V gene is TRBV18, the J gene TRBJ1-5, with TRBD1 identical over 7 bases. V lost 6 bases to trimming and J lost 4 bases; unmatched junction nucleotides: 6. Germline CDR1 KGHSH, CDR2 LQKENI. The CDR3 has 14 amino acids. Here the CDR3 reads CASSRTGDNQPQHF. As DNA, the CDR3 is TGTGCCAGCTCGCGTACAGGGGATAATCAGCCCCAGCATTTT. The whole variable domain, filled in from reference TRBV18 and TRBJ1-5, reads NAGVMQNPRHLVRRRGQEARLRCSPMKGHSHVYWYRQLPEEGLKFMVYLQKENIIDESGMPKERFSAEFPKEGPSILRIQQVVRGDSAAYFCASSRTGDNQPQHFGDGTRLSIL.

The V and J genes are TRBV9 and TRBJ1-2; D is perhaps TRBD1 (5 bases). Trimming left V 2 bases short and J 0 bases short, with 8 bases between. Germline assignment: CDR1 SGDLS and CDR2 YYNGEE. The CDR3 is 14 residues long. The CDR3: CASSVTTANYGYTF. The CDR3 DNA sequence: TGTGCCAGCAGCGTCACGACAGCTAACTATGGCTACACCTTC.

The chain uses TRBV27 and TRBJ1-1, with D hard to call. The CDR3 has 13 amino acids. Trimming removed 2 bases from V and 6 bases from J, with 10 bases in between. Looked up from germline, CDR1 is MNHEY and CDR2 is SMNVEV (reference sequence). CDR3 protein: CASSLRVMSEAFF. DNA of the CDR3: TGTGCCAGCAGTTTAAGGGTGATGTCTGAAGCTTTCTTT.

The V call is TRBV7-2, the J call TRBJ2-5; no clear D gene. Germline-derived CDR1 and CDR2 are SGHTA and FQGNSA. CDR3 size: 16 residues. The ends were cut back, 6 bases at V and 1 base at J, with 18 bases in the middle. CDR3 nucleotide sequence: TGTGCCAGCAGTATGTTCCCCTTCCCTGCCCAAGAGACCCAGTACTTC. It translates to CASSMFPFPAQETQYF.

The chain couples TRBV2 to TRBJ2-5; D call uncertain. The germline gives CDR1 SNHLY, CDR2 FYNNEI. The CDR3 is made up of 15 amino acids. V was pared by 4 bases and J by 5 bases, with 17 bases between. CDR3 DNA: TGTGCCAGCAGTGCCCGACCGGCCGCGTGGGAGACCCAGTACTTC. Amino acids: CASSARPAAWETQYF.

The chain is built from TRBV11-1 and TRBJ2-1; perhaps TRBD1 as D (6 bases). CDR1 is SGHAT, CDR2 FQDESV, per germline (reference sequence). V shed 4 bases and J shed 15 bases, with 16 bases lying between them. The CDR3 length is 12 residues. CDR3: CASSSSGESLFF. CDR3 DNA: TGTGCCAGCAGCTCATCAGGGGAGAGCCTGTTCTTC.

The chain joins TRBV27 to TRBJ1-4, with D unresolved. This CDR3 has 14 amino acids. V dropped 3 bases and J dropped 7 bases, with 12 bases sitting between them. CDR1 is MNHEY and CDR2 is SMNVEV in the germline V gene (reference sequence). CDR3 residues: CASSFFSRPEKLFF. The CDR3 DNA sequence: TGTGCCAGCAGTTTTTTTTCGAGGCCTGAAAAACTGTTTTTT.

This chain uses TRBV4-3 with TRBJ2-1, with no clear D. This CDR3 is 16 amino acids long. Germline assignment: CDR1 LGHNA and CDR2 YSLEER. V gave up 0 bases and J gave up 0 bases, with 9 bases separating them. CDR3 sequence (DNA): TGCGCCAGCAGCCAAGAAAGCGCTAGCTCCTACAATGAGCAGTTCTTC. Protein product: CASSQESASSYNEQFF.

This clone occurred once. The same CDR3 arises from other DNA sequences in this sample as well. The chain combines TRBV28 with TRBJ1-2; 7 nucleotides align to TRBD1. Germline CDR1 is MDHEN and CDR2 is SYDVKM. The CDR3 loop spans 14 amino acids. Unmatched junction bases numbered 2, after V lost 2 bases and J lost 2 bases. The CDR3 sequence: CASSLAGGNYGYTF. The CDR3 DNA sequence: TGTGCCAGCAGTTTAGCAGGGGGAAACTATGGCTACACCTTC.

The V gene is TRBV9, the J gene TRBJ1-1; 8 positions agree with TRBD1. With 4 bases clipped from V and 4 bases from J, the junction kept 9 bases outside the gene matches. The germline CDR1 and CDR2 sequences are SGDLS and YYNGEE. The CDR3 spans 15 residues. In DNA form, the CDR3 reads TGTGCCAGCAGCAAGAGGGACAGGTCGGGCACTGAAGCTTTCTTT. It encodes CASSKRDRSGTEAFF.

This chain connects TRBV19 to TRBJ2-5; TRBD1 is a possible D gene (5 bases). V shed 3 bases and J shed 2 bases, with 13 bases lying between them. The CDR3 runs to 15 residues. The V gene's germline CDR1 is LNHDA and CDR2 SQIVND (reference sequence). CDR3 region: CASSILGVGQETQYF. The CDR3 DNA reads as TGTGCCAGTAGTATTTTAGGGGTTGGGCAAGAGACCCAGTACTTC. The complete variable domain, with remaining parts taken from reference TRBV19 and TRBJ2-5, reads DGGITQSPKYLFRKEGQNVTLSCEQNLNHDAMYWYRQDPGQGLRLIYYSQIVNDFQKGDIAEGYSVSREKKESFPLTVTSAQKNPTAFYLCASSILGVGQETQYFGPGTRLLVL.

As for this clone: Other DNA variants within this sample encode the same CDR3. The chain links TRBV5-1 to TRBJ2-2; TRBD2 aligns across 9 bases. V dropped 2 bases and J dropped 2; count of bases not matched to a gene: 4. Germline V CDR1 and CDR2: SGHRS, YFSETQ. This CDR3 comprises 16 residues. CDR3 bases: TGCGCCAGCAGCTTACTAGCGGGCTCAAACACCGGGGAGCTGTTTTTT. As protein: CASSLLAGSNTGELFF.

The chain couples TRBV9 to TRBJ1-4; tentatively, D is TRBD1 (5 bases). The CDR3 covers 16 residues. Trimming removed 0 bases from V and 0 bases from J, with 9 bases in between. Germline assignment: CDR1 SGDLS and CDR2 YYNGEE. CDR3 coding DNA: TGTGCCAGCAGCGTAGGAGGGGCCGCAACTAATGAAAAACTGTTTTTT. Protein product: CASSVGGAATNEKLFF.

The V call is TRBV27, the J call TRBJ2-1, with D unclear. V was shortened by 5 bases and J by 2 bases, with 4 bases between the two germline ends. CDR1 is MNHEY and CDR2 is SMNVEV in the germline V gene (reference sequence). The CDR3 is made up of 12 amino acids. This CDR3 reads CASSETYNEQFF. The CDR3 nucleotides are TGTGCCAGCAGTGAGACCTACAATGAGCAGTTCTTC.

V and J are TRBV5-1 and TRBJ1-4; TRBD1 matches at 8 bases. The CDR3 loop spans 15 amino acids. With V trimmed by 0 bases and J by 9 bases, 7 bases remained unmatched. Germline V gene data show CDR1 as SGHRS and CDR2 as YFSETQ. The CDR3 region has the DNA TGCGCCAGCAGCTTGGACGGACAGGGAGGGAAAAAACTGTTTTTT. Translation gives CASSLDGQGGKKLFF.

V usage is TRBV6-5 and J usage is TRBJ2-4, with D possibly being TRBD1 (6 bases). Trimming took 4 bases from V and 0 from J, leaving 13 bases between them. The CDR3 runs to 16 residues. Germline V lookup: CDR1 MNHEY, CDR2 SVGAGI. CDR3 sequence: CASSFDRKLAKNIQYF. DNA of the CDR3: TGTGCCAGCAGTTTCGACAGGAAACTAGCCAAAAACATTCAGTACTTC.

The rearrangement joins TRBV25-1 to TRBJ2-1, with 7 positions matching TRBD2. The CDR3 has 14 amino acids. J was trimmed by 4 bases and V by 6 bases; bases with no gene match: 6. CDR1 MGHDK and CDR2 SYGVNS come from the germline V gene. The CDR3 sequence: CASSPVGGYNEQFF. Written as DNA, the CDR3 is TGTGCCAGCAGCCCTGTGGGAGGGTACAATGAGCAGTTCTTC. Variable domain in full (rest from reference TRBV25-1 and TRBJ2-1): EADIYQTPRYLVIGTGKKITLECSQTMGHDKMYWYQQDPGMELHLIHYSYGVNSTEKGDLSSESTVSRIRTEHFPLTLESARPSHTSQYLCASSPVGGYNEQFFGPGTRLTVL.

For the CDR3, the DNA is TGTGCCAGCAGCCAGGACAGGGGTTTGAATCAGCCCCAGCATTTT. It codes for CASSQDRGLNQPQHF. The rearrangement links TRBV7-8 to TRBJ1-5, with 9 bases fitting TRBD1. Germline V lookup: CDR1 SGHVS, CDR2 FQNEAQ. Trimming took 5 bases from V and 4 from J; bases not matched to a gene: 6. This CDR3 is 15 amino acids long. Complete variable domain (other parts from reference TRBV7-8 and TRBJ1-5): GAGVSQSPRYKVAKRGQDVALRCDPISGHVSLFWYQQALGQGPEFLTYFQNEAQLDKSGLPSDRFFAERPEGSVSTLKIQRTQQEDSAVYLCASSQDRGLNQPQHFGDGTRLSIL.